What follows are 14 T cell receptor beta chains derived from one specimen sequenced in a study of shared clonotypes between healthy human individuals. Repertoires were generated with immunoSEQ multiplex PCR, while TCRdb's copy carries only in-frame clones and drops some. The data hold about 1.5 million clones, with around 98% observed a single time. Sequenced input: naive CD4+ T cells sorted from blood. As for subset: CD45RA+ positively selected. Source of these receptors: a man aged 25-45 years in good health.

CDR3 amino acids: CASSLAGTVNEQFF. CDR3 DNA sequence: TGTGCCAGCAGCTTAGCTGGGACAGTCAATGAGCAGTTCTTC. The chain uses TRBV11-2 and TRBJ2-1; 7 nucleotides line up with TRBD1. CDR1 SGHAT and CDR2 FQNNGV come from the germline V gene. The CDR3 sequence is 14 residues long. J lost 6 bases, V lost 1 base, and 3 bases had no gene match.

The gene calls are TRBV9 and TRBJ2-5; 9 nucleotides match TRBD2. This CDR3 comprises 15 residues. CDR1 is SGDLS, CDR2 YYNGEE, per germline. The ends lost 0 bases at V and 3 bases at J; junction bases unmatched: 3. The CDR3 is CASSVGVAGEETQYF. DNA of the CDR3: TGTGCCAGCAGCGTAGGGGTAGCGGGGGAAGAGACCCAGTACTTC.

This clone was recorded once. The J gene is TRBJ2-1, the V gene TRBV5-1; 11 nucleotides align to TRBD2. V was pared by 4 bases and J by 7 bases, with 7 bases of the junction left unmatched. CDR1 and CDR2 (germline): SGHRS, YFSETQ. This CDR3 spans 15 amino acids. Written as DNA, the CDR3 is TGCGCCAGCAGCGCTACGACTAGCGGGGTTAATGAGCAGTTCTTC. Translation gives CASSATTSGVNEQFF.

The V gene is TRBV9, the J gene TRBJ1-2; 8 bases align to TRBD1. The germline V gene has CDR1 SGDLS and CDR2 YYNGEE. V lost 5 bases, J lost 0 bases, and 12 bases stayed unmatched. The CDR3 consists of 17 residues. The CDR3 DNA sequence: TGTGCCAGCAGAGGGACAGGAGCCCGGGGGGCTAACTATGGCTACACCTTC. It translates to CASRGTGARGANYGYTF.

The chain links TRBV5-1 to TRBJ2-7; D may be TRBD1 (6 bases). This CDR3 contains 14 residues. Germline values: CDR1 SGHRS, CDR2 YFSETQ. Trimming stripped 5 bases from V and 4 bases from J, with 16 bases between. CDR3 residues: CASSSAGTNYEQYF. CDR3 nucleotides: TGCGCCAGCAGTTCGGCCGGGACAAATTACGAGCAGTACTTC.

The rearrangement joins TRBV7-2 to TRBJ2-1; the D gene could be TRBD1 or TRBD2 (5 bases each). The germline V gene has CDR1 SGHTA and CDR2 FQGNSA. This CDR3 region has 15 residues. The V end lost 2 bases, the J end lost 6 bases, and 14 bases lay between the germline ends. Written as DNA, the CDR3 is TGTGCCAGCAGCTTACTGGGACCTAAATCCAATGAGCAGTTCTTC. It translates to CASSLLGPKSNEQFF.

The chain employs TRBV29-1 and TRBJ2-1; D remains unclear. Germline lookup yields CDR1 SQVTM and CDR2 ANQGSEA. Trimming removed 6 bases from V and 8 bases from J, with 14 bases in between. CDR3 size: 12 residues. For the CDR3, the DNA is TGCAGCGTGCGAATAGGTGGTCATGAGCAGTTCTTC. Amino acid sequence: CSVRIGGHEQFF.

The chain has TRBV19 and TRBJ2-7, with 10 bases that match TRBD2. V dropped 1 base and J dropped 5; count of bases not matched to a gene: 11. CDR1 and CDR2 from the germline V gene are LNHDA and SQIVND (reference sequence). The CDR3 length is 17 residues. CDR3 sequence (DNA): TGTGCCAGTAGTATAGGCACCCCTAGCGGGAGTGCCGACGAGCAGTACTTC. Its translation is CASSIGTPSGSADEQYF.

The chain links TRBV29-1 to TRBJ2-7; TRBD2 agrees at 7 bases. The junction had 3 bases not matched to a gene; V was cut back by 4 bases and J by 0 bases. The CDR3 totals 13 residues. CDR1 and CDR2 (germline): SQVTM, ANQGSEA. DNA of the CDR3: TGCAGCGTTGTGACTAGCAGCTCCTACGAGCAGTACTTC. Its protein product is CSVVTSSSYEQYF.

The chain employs TRBV7-8 and TRBJ1-5; a weak D match, TRBD1 (6 bases). The V gene's germline CDR1 is SGHVS and CDR2 FQNEAQ. The V end was cut by 1 base, the J end by 6 bases, with 10 bases between. The CDR3 totals 14 residues. The CDR3 region is CASSLVTGSQPQHF. The DNA of the CDR3 is TGTGCCAGCAGCTTAGTCACAGGGAGTCAGCCCCAGCATTTT.

This chain joins TRBV29-1 and TRBJ1-4; D is undetermined. CDR1 and CDR2 (germline): SQVTM, ANQGSEA. The CDR3 spans 13 residues. Trimming removed 6 bases from V and 2 bases from J, with 10 bases in between. The DNA for the CDR3 is TGCAGCGTGGAGCAGAAGACTAATGAAAAACTGTTTTTT. It specifies CSVEQKTNEKLFF.

J is TRBJ2-7 and V is TRBV28, with 12 bases identical to TRBD1. The CDR3 has 16 residues. V was pared by 5 bases and J by 1 base, with 6 bases of the junction left unmatched. From germline, CDR1 is MDHEN and CDR2 SYDVKM. CDR3 coding DNA: TGTGCCAGCAGTACGACGGGACAGGGGGCATCCTACGAGCAGTACTTC. It is translated as CASSTTGQGASYEQYF.

This sequence joins TRBV7-2 and TRBJ2-5; D is possibly TRBD2 (5 bases). Germline V gene data show CDR1 as SGHTA and CDR2 as FQGNSA. Trimming removed 5 bases at V and 5 bases at J, with 18 bases between. The CDR3 has 15 amino acids. The CDR3 is CASSPVGSPGETQYF. Here the CDR3 DNA reads TGTGCCAGCAGCCCGGTAGGGAGTCCGGGGGAGACCCAGTACTTC.

V usage is TRBV5-1 and J usage is TRBJ2-1; the match to TRBD2 covers 12 bases. Looked up from germline, CDR1 is SGHRS and CDR2 is YFSETQ. With V trimmed by 3 bases and J by 9 bases, 7 bases remained unmatched. CDR3 length: 15 residues. CDR3 bases: TGCGCCAGCAGCTACCCGACTAGCGGGAGATTTGAGCAGTTCTTC. It specifies CASSYPTSGRFEQFF.